This TCR beta chain was recorded in a study of T-cell memory formation after mild COVID-19 (dated by TCRdb to the early 2020s). With regard to the full study: TCR sequence clusters from the two donors were largely donor specific. The cohort comprised two young, previously healthy adult volunteers, one female and one male. In two donors, T-cell clones that expanded and contracted after mild COVID-19 were followed by sequencing TCRalpha and TCRbeta repertoires longitudinally. What the authors observed across the whole study: From day 15 to 85, contracting clones showed balanced CD4/CD8 phenotypes, whereas a second wave of clones that expanded from day 15 to 37 leaned towards CD4+. SARS-CoV-2 specificity of the second-wave clones peaking on day 37 was not confirmed. Contracting CD4+ clones were found mainly in CM and EM memory subsets, while CD8+ clones were enriched in EMRA. The detection of some responding clones in pre-infection memory suggests that pre-existing cross-reactive memory T cells joined the SARS-CoV-2 response. Only a couple of mild cases were covered in the study, and larger cohorts including severe cases with pre-infection samples were considered necessary.

Concerning this clonotype: Its cognate antigen has yet to be identified. No much larger clonotype is one base removed from it; base qualities were not supplied.

For sequencing, an Illumina NovaSeq 6000 was employed. TCRalpha and TCRbeta cDNA libraries were constructed by 5'RACE with constant-segment primers, with sample barcodes and unique molecular identifiers being introduced. Trizol reagent was used to extract RNA from every sample. The libraries were amplified in two PCR steps, and the second step added a second sample barcode and Illumina TruSeq adapters. Sequencing of the libraries was done on an Illumina NovaSeq, producing 2 x 150 bp paired-end reads. The authors' pipeline ran thus. The reads were demultiplexed and collapsed into UMI-guided consensus sequences using migec v1.2.7. Using mixcr v2.1.11, UMI consensuses were aligned to TRA and TRB V and J templates and then assembled into clonotypes. A clonotype was counted as expanded or contracted only when both edgeR and NoisET called the clonotype significant, with the noise models trained on biological replicates. For edgeR calls, the thresholds were a false discovery rate-adjusted p below 0.01 and a log2 fold-change of 1. As an exploratory analysis of dynamics, max-normalized trajectories of the 1000 most abundant clonotypes were examined with PCA combined with hierarchical clustering. The CD4 or CD8 phenotype of responding clones was assigned using the separately sequenced CD4+ and CD8+ repertoires. TCRdb handled the public reads itself, with Q25 trimming in fastp and clone calling in MiXCR, and kept productive beta chains. Rows are combined by CDR3 protein, so each entry shows the most common genes and DNA. None of the V and J calls come from the authors' own analysis; TCRdb made them. The sample table records roughly 450,000 distinct CDR3 sequences; more than 15% of these occur just once. 20% to 25% of the sample goes to the ten largest clones.

PBMCs were isolated by Ficoll-Paque density gradient centrifugation. The specimen sequenced was PBMCs or a T cell subset sorted from them (not recorded which). The receptor was derived from a man aged 18 to 29 who had mild COVID-19 (a few samples of this study predate the infection). The sample titles of this study are shuffled in the database, so cell type and time point are left out; the donor was told from shared clones.

The CDR3 in this case is CASSPVAGGGEQYV. The nucleotide sequence is given as TGTGCCAGCAGCCCCGTTGCAGGGGGAGGCGAGCAGTACGTC. Recombination linked TRBV7-6 to TRBJ2-7; a tentative D match to TRBD1 spans 7 bases. Trimming removed 5 bases from V and 6 bases from J, leaving 17 bases between the germline ends. From its cysteine to its valine, the CDR3 spans 14 amino acids. Just CDR3 DNA is preserved here, 42 bases in frame from base 1. From the germline V gene, CDR1 is SGHVS and CDR2 is FNYEAQ.